A single sample is the source of the 2 T cell receptor beta chains below, sequenced in a study of CD8 T cells in Susac syndrome. Reverse transcription of roughly 0.5 to 1 ug RNA was carried out with random hexamers. TCRdb processed the immunoSEQ multiplex PCR reads anew with MiXCR; each CDR3 protein has one entry. Here the sample spans nearly 110,000 distinct CDR3 sequences, roughly 95% being singletons. Sequencing used CD8+ T cells from PBMCs. The receptors come from a human donor with Susac syndrome.

The V call is TRBV18, the J call TRBJ2-7; possible D gene TRBD2, 5 bases. CDR1 and CDR2 from the germline V gene are KGHSH and LQKENI. Trimming cost V 3 bases and J 3 bases, with 12 bases left between them. The CDR3 spans 14 residues. The CDR3 is CASSPVPGNYEQYF. CDR3 bases: TGTGCCAGCTCACCGGTTCCGGGAAACTACGAGCAGTACTTC.

V usage is TRBV24-1 and J usage is TRBJ2-3, with D tentatively TRBD1 or TRBD2 (6 bases each). V was pared by 2 bases and J by 6 bases, with 17 bases between. This CDR3 has 16 residues. Germline-derived CDR1 and CDR2 are KGHDR and SFDVKD. The chain's CDR3 is CATSDYREPGVDTQYF. CDR3 in DNA: TGTGCCACCAGTGATTACCGGGAGCCAGGGGTGGATACGCAGTATTTT.